A selection of T cell receptor beta chains follows, all from one sample in a study of regulatory T cells in long-lasting Graves disease. MiXCR, applied by TCRdb to the multiplex PCR reads, yields one record per CDR3 protein. This sample carries around 420,000 distinct CDR3 sequences, over 14% of them seen once, and the ten largest clones take about 8.2%. This same sample was also part of a study on T cells in Graves' hyperthyroidism and ophthalmopathy.

The sample was peripheral blood mononuclear cells (PBMCs), taken at new diagnosis, from a patient treated with antithyroid drugs. The receptors shown here come from a middle-aged woman with Graves disease. Both conserved end residues are part of each CDR3. A D gene is named only where the DNA matches it firmly. Clone size is not always given. Where it is, it says once, few, many or a class for expanded clones.

CDR3aa | CDR3nt | abundance | j_gene | v_gene | d_gene
CASLPRDRGWHTEAFF | TGTGCCAGCCTACCACGGGACAGGGGTTGGCACACTGAAGCTTTCTTT | many | TRBJ1-1 | TRBV19 | TRBD1
CASSPAGQDYGYTF | TGTGCCAGTAGTCCCGCGGGACAGGACTATGGCTACACCTTC | many | TRBJ1-2 | TRBV19 | TRBD1
CSALPHTSGRPPIFSYEQYF | TGCAGTGCTCTTCCGCACACTAGCGGGAGGCCACCCATCTTCTCCTACGAGCAGTACTTC | few | TRBJ2-7 | TRBV20-1 | TRBD2
CASSFIATGKSSGCTF | TGTGCCAGCAGTTTTATAGCTACAGGGAAAAGTAGTGGCTGCACCTTC | - | TRBJ1-2 | TRBV28 | -
CASSYPRGSATNTGELFF | TGTGCCAGCAGTTACCCCCGGGGTAGCGCTACGAACACCGGGGAGCTGTTTTTT | many | TRBJ2-2 | TRBV6-5 | -
CASRAQWGGVNTEAFF | TGTGCCAGTAGGGCCCAGTGGGGCGGCGTGAACACTGAAGCTTTCTTT | many | TRBJ1-1 | TRBV19 | -
CATSDGLAGHYNEQFF | TGTGCCACCAGTGATGGACTAGCGGGGCACTACAATGAGCAGTTCTTC | many | TRBJ2-1 | TRBV24-1 | TRBD2
CAWCGTSGIHEQYF | TGTGCCTGGTGTGGGACTAGCGGGATCCACGAGCAGTACTTC | - | TRBJ2-7 | TRBV30 | TRBD2
CASLAGYEQYF | TGTGCCAGTCTAGCGGGGTACGAGCAGTACTTC | once | TRBJ2-7 | TRBV6-2/TRBV6-3 | TRBD2
CASSLWGSAYEQYF | TGTGCCAGCAGTTTATGGGGATCCGCCTACGAGCAGTACTTC | - | TRBJ2-7 | TRBV27 | -
CASSYAGTSGGNTDTQYF | TGTGCCAGCAGTTACGCGGGGACTAGCGGGGGGAACACAGATACGCAGTATTTT | - | TRBJ2-3 | TRBV6-2/TRBV6-3 | TRBD2
CASSLGLDVTDTQYF | TGTGCCAGCAGCTTAGGACTCGATGTGACAGATACGCAGTATTTT | many | TRBJ2-3 | TRBV7-9 | -
CATSDLQTGPMGSYNEQFF | TGTGCCACCAGTGACCTTCAAACTGGCCCCATGGGTTCCTACAATGAGCAGTTCTTC | few | TRBJ2-1 | TRBV24-1 | -
CASSEGQFSYNEQFF | TGTGCCAGCAGCGAGGGACAGTTCTCCTACAATGAGCAGTTCTTC | many | TRBJ2-1 | TRBV11-2 | TRBD1
CATSRGVQNEKLFF | TGTGCCACCAGCAGGGGGGTCCAAAATGAAAAACTGTTTTTT | many | TRBJ1-4 | TRBV15 | -
CAWSVSLASPVGWEQFF | TGTGCCTGGAGTGTTTCATTGGCTAGCCCCGTTGGTTGGGAGCAGTTCTTC | - | TRBJ2-1 | TRBV30 | -
CASTEGQGKTDTQYF | TGTGCCAGCACCGAGGGACAGGGGAAGACAGATACGCAGTATTTT | many | TRBJ2-3 | TRBV2 | TRBD1
CASSPSYETQYF | TGTGCCAGCTCACCATCTTACGAGACCCAGTACTTC | - | TRBJ2-5 | TRBV18 | -